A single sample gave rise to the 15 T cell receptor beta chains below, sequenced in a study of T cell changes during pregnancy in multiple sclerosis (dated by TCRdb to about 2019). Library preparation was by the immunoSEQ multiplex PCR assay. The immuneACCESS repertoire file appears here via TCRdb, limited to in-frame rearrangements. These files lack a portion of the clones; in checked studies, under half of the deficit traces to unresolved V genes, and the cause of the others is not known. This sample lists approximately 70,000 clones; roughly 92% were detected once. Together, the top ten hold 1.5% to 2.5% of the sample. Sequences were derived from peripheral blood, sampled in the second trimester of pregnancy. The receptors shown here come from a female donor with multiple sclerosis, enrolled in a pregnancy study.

The CDR3 here is CSARNRSSSTDTQYF. The CDR3 DNA reads TGCAGCGCCCGAAACAGGAGCTCTAGCACAGATACGCAGTATTTT. The chain recombines TRBV29-1 with TRBJ2-3, with D perhaps TRBD1 (5 bases). Germline values: CDR1 SQVTM, CDR2 ANQGSEA. V was cut by 7 bases and J by 0 bases, with 17 bases left in between. The CDR3 runs 15 residues.

The DNA of the CDR3 is TGTGCCAGCAGCTCCCTAAATAGCGGGGATTCCTACAATGAGCAGTTCTTC. Its translation is CASSSLNSGDSYNEQFF. This chain uses TRBV11-3 with TRBJ2-1, with 8 positions matching TRBD2. J lost 1 base, V lost 4 bases, and 9 bases had no gene match. The CDR3 sequence is 17 residues long. The germline V gene encodes CDR1 SGHNT and CDR2 YENEEA.

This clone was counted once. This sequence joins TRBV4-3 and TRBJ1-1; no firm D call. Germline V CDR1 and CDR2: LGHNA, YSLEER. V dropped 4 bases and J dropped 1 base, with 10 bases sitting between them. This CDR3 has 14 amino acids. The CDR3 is CASSPSAENTEAFF. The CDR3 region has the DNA TGCGCCAGCAGCCCGTCCGCGGAGAACACTGAAGCTTTCTTT.

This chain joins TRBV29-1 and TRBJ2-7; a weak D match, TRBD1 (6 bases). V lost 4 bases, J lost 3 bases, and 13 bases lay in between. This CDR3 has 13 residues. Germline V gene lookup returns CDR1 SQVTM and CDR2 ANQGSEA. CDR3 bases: TGCAGCGTTGGTTCAGGGGAACACTACGAGCAGTACTTC. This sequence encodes CSVGSGEHYEQYF.

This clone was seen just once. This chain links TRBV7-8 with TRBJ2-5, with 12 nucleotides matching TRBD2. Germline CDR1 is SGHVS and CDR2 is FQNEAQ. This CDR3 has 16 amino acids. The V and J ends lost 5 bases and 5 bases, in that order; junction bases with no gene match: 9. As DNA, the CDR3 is TGTGCCAGCAGCGTTCTAGCGGGGGGGCCGGAGGAGACCCAGTACTTC. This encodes CASSVLAGGPEETQYF.

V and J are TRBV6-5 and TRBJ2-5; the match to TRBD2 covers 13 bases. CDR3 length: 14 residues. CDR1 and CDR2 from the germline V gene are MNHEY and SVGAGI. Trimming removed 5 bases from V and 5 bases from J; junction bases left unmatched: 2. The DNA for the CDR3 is TGTGCCAGCAGTCAGACTAGCGGGAGGGAGACCCAGTACTTC. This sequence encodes CASSQTSGRETQYF.

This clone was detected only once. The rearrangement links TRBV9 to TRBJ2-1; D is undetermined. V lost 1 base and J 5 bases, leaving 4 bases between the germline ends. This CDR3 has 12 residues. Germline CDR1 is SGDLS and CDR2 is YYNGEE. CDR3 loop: CASSVLNNEQFF. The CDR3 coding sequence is TGTGCCAGCAGCGTACTAAACAATGAGCAGTTCTTC.

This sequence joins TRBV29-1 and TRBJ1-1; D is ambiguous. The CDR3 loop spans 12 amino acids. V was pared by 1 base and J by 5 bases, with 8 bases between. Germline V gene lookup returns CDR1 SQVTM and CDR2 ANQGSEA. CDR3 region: CSVEVEGTEAFF. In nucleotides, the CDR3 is TGCAGCGTTGAAGTCGAGGGTACTGAAGCTTTCTTT.

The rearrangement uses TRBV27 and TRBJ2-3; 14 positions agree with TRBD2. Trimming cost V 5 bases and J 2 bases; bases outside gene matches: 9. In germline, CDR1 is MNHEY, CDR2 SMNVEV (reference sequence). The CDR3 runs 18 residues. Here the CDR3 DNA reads TGTGCCAGCAGTGAACGACTAGCGGGAGGGCCTATCACAGATACGCAGTATTTT. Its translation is CASSERLAGGPITDTQYF.

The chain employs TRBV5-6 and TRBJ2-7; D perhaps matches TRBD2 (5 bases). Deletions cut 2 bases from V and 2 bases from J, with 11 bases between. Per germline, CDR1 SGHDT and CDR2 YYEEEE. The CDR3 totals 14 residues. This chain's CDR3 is CASSFLTTPYEQYF. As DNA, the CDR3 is TGTGCCAGCAGCTTTTTGACTACACCCTACGAGCAGTACTTC.

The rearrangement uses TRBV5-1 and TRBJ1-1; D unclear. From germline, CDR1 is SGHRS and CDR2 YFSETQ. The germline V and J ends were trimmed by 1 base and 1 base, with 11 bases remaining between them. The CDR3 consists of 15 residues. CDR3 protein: CASSLLEGRNTEAFF. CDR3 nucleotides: TGCGCCAGCAGCTTGTTGGAGGGTAGGAACACTGAAGCTTTCTTT.

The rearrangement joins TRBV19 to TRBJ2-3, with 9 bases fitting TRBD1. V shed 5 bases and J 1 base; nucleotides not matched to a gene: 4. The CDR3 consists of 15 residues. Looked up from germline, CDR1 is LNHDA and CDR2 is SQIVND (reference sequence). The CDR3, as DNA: TGTGCCAGTAGTCGCACAGGGGGCGGCACAGATACGCAGTATTTT. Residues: CASSRTGGGTDTQYF. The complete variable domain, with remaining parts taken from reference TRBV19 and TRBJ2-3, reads DGGITQSPKYLFRKEGQNVTLSCEQNLNHDAMYWYRQDPGQGLRLIYYSQIVNDFQKGDIAEGYSVSREKKESFPLTVTSAQKNPTAFYLCASSRTGGGTDTQYFGPGTRLTVL.

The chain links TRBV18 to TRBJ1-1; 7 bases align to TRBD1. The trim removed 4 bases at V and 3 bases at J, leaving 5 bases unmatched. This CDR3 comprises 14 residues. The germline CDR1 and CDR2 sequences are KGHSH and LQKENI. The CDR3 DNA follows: TGTGCCAGCTCACTCACAGGGGACGACACTGAAGCTTTCTTT. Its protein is CASSLTGDDTEAFF.

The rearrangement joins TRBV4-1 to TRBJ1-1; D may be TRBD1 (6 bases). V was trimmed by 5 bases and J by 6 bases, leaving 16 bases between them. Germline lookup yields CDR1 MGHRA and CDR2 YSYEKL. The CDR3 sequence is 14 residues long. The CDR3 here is CASSFLRDTPEAFF. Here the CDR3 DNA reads TGCGCCAGCAGCTTTCTCCGGGACACCCCTGAAGCTTTCTTT.

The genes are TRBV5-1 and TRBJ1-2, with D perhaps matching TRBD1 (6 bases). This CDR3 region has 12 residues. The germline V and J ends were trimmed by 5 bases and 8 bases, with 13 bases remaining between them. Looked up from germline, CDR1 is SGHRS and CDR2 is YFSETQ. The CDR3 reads CASRTGLSGYTF. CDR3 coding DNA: TGCGCCAGCAGGACAGGTCTTTCAGGCTACACCTTC.